The 2 T cell receptor beta chains below come from one sample, sequenced in a study of CD8 T cells in ankylosing spondylitis. TCRdb processed the 5' RACE reads anew with MiXCR; each CDR3 protein has one entry. The profile covers 30,000 to 45,000 distinct CDR3 sequences, with around 6.2% appearing a single time and approximately 12% taken by the ten largest. Specimen: blood, either unsorted or a sorted T cell fraction (not recorded which). Source of these receptors: a male donor with ankylosing spondylitis or in good health (not recorded which).

In this sample, this clonotype turned up many times. The chain uses TRBV20-1 and TRBJ1-1; D may be TRBD1 (5 bases). With 4 bases removed from V and 4 bases from J, the gap between germline ends came to 19 bases. Germline assignment: CDR1 DFQATT and CDR2 SNEGSKA (reference sequence). The CDR3 is 15 amino acids. The CDR3 is CSAKVAPGVSTEAFF. CDR3 nucleotide sequence: TGCAGTGCTAAGGTGGCGCCGGGGGTTAGCACTGAAGCTTTCTTT.

Ten or more counts support this clonotype. The J gene is TRBJ1-1, the V gene TRBV4-2; 9 bases line up with TRBD1. Germline CDR1 is LGHNA and CDR2 is YNFKEQ. Trimming removed 3 bases from V and 1 base from J; junction bases left unmatched: 9. CDR3 size: 17 residues. The CDR3 DNA follows: TGTGCCAGCAGCCAGGGGGGACAGGGACGCTCGAACACTGAAGCTTTCTTT. This encodes CASSQGGQGRSNTEAFF.